This TCR beta chain came from a study of blood T cells in healthy people across ages. Study context: The capture of about one barcoded beta molecule per two T cells was achieved by template switching.

This clonotype was detected only once. Its ends do not fully match the called genes, so a read error is possible. Russia was home to the donors, healthy Caucasian individuals aged 6 to 90. Extracted total RNA amounted to at least 5.5 micrograms for each sample. CDR3 size: 16 residues. Next came a second PCR, run for roughly 6 to 11 cycles, which used a sample-barcoded 5' primer along with a J-beta primer mix. TCRdb used MiXCR to reprocess the 5' RACE reads, holding one entry per CDR3 protein. The profile shows over 950,000 distinct CDR3 sequences, roughly two fifths of them singletons. The sequenced sample consisted of blood. This chain links TRBV12-3 or TRBV12-4 with TRBJ1-6; 10 bases map to TRBD1. The receptor was derived from a man aged 18 to 30 in good health. The CDR3 sequence is CAGSLGTGAWNSPLHF. CDR3 bases: TGTGCCGGCAGTTTAGGGACAGGGGCTTGGAATTCACCCCTCCACTTT.